What follows describes a single TCR beta chain. Its antigen is currently unknown. Libraries were prepared by immunoSEQ multiplex PCR; TCRdb keeps only in-frame clonotypes and omits some of them. The data show roughly 140,000 clones, 85% to 95% seen once. This entry belongs to a study of T cell responses to AZD1222 COVID-19 vaccine. General study findings and limits: Repertoires were collected only later (after the peak T cell response had occurred). Of the AZD1222 recipients, only five to seven were seropositive at baseline.

The sequenced sample was peripheral blood, obtained on day 0 of AZD1222 vaccination. This TCR was sampled from an adult in good health.

The CDR3 DNA is TGTGCCAGCTCACCCGCGGCGCCGAGAGAAGCTTTCTTT. Protein sequence: CASSPAAPREAFF. V gene TRBV18 combines with J gene TRBJ1-1; D is ambiguous. Germline-derived CDR1 and CDR2 are KGHSH and LQKENI. The CDR3 consists of 13 residues. Trimming took off 3 bases at V and 8 bases at J, with 13 bases between the two ends.